The rows below give T cell receptor beta chains drawn from one sample of a study of regulatory T cells in long-lasting Graves disease. One entry per CDR3 protein results from TCRdb running MiXCR on the multiplex PCR reads. The table lists hundreds of thousands of distinct CDR3 sequences, under 20% of them singletons. In addition, the sample was reused for a study of T cells in Graves' hyperthyroidism and ophthalmopathy.

The source was peripheral blood mononuclear cells (PBMCs), collected at new diagnosis, from a patient treated with antithyroid drugs. These receptors came from a woman younger than 45 with Graves disease. Each CDR3 is given with its conserved first and last residue. The order of the fields is clone size, V gene, D gene, J gene, CDR3 protein, CDR3 DNA. A D gene is named only where the DNA matches it firmly. The size entry is marked missing in some rows and otherwise reads once, few, many or a size class.

size: few; V: TRBV7-9; D: -; J: TRBJ2-6; CDR3: CASSPRLSGANVLTF; DNA: TGTGCCAGCAGCCCTCGACTGTCTGGGGCCAACGTCCTGACTTTC
size: many; V: TRBV30; D: -; J: TRBJ2-5; CDR3: CAWGNGGETQYF; DNA: TGTGCCTGGGGGAATGGGGGGGAGACCCAGTACTTC
size: once; V: TRBV5-1; D: -; J: TRBJ1-2; CDR3: CASSLRQVRGNYGYTF; DNA: TGCGCCAGCAGCCTGAGACAGGTCCGAGGAAACTATGGCTACACCTTC
size: few; V: TRBV20-1; D: -; J: TRBJ1-1; CDR3: CSARDVGRTSEHFF; DNA: TGCAGTGCTAGAGATGTAGGCCGGACTTCGGAACACTTCTTT
size: few; V: TRBV19; D: -; J: TRBJ2-7; CDR3: CASSWKSTYEQYF; DNA: TGTGCCAGTAGTTGGAAGAGTACCTACGAGCAGTACTTC
size: -; V: TRBV5-1; D: TRBD1; J: TRBJ2-1; CDR3: CAGSPPTGFGQFF; DNA: TGCGCCGGCAGCCCGCCGACAGGGTTTGGGCAGTTCTTC
size: many; V: TRBV12-3/TRBV12-4; D: -; J: TRBJ2-5; CDR3: CASSFWTEKETQYF; DNA: TGTGCCAGCAGTTTCTGGACAGAGAAAGAGACCCAGTACTTC
size: many; V: TRBV11-2; D: TRBD2; J: TRBJ2-1; CDR3: CASSPGRTSGINEQFF; DNA: TGTGCCAGCAGCCCGGGCCGGACTAGCGGCATCAATGAGCAGTTCTTC
size: many; V: TRBV2; D: -; J: TRBJ1-1; CDR3: CASTLDRANTEAFF; DNA: TGTGCCAGCACCCTGGACAGAGCTAACACTGAAGCTTTCTTT
size: few; V: TRBV6-2/TRBV6-3; D: -; J: TRBJ2-2; CDR3: CASQRQGSTGELFF; DNA: TGTGCCAGCCAAAGGCAGGGGAGCACCGGGGAGCTGTTTTTT
size: -; V: TRBV7-6; D: -; J: TRBJ1-6; CDR3: CASSLSQGQPLHF; DNA: TGTGCCAGCAGCTTATCACAGGGCCAACCCCTCCACTTT
size: many; V: TRBV6-1; D: -; J: TRBJ1-2; CDR3: CASSRGTWTPDDYGYTF; DNA: TGTGCCAGCAGTAGGGGGACATGGACTCCGGACGACTATGGCTACACCTTC
size: -; V: TRBV9; D: -; J: TRBJ2-7; CDR3: CASSVGTFYEQYF; DNA: TGTGCCAGCAGCGTAGGGACTTTCTACGAGCAGTACTTC
size: -; V: TRBV24-1; D: -; J: TRBJ2-3; CDR3: CATSDTAVTDTQYF; DNA: TGTGCCACCAGTGATACGGCTGTCACAGATACGCAGTATTTT
size: many; V: TRBV15; D: -; J: TRBJ1-2; CDR3: CATSRASPQTNYGYTF; DNA: TGTGCCACCAGCAGAGCCTCGCCGCAGACTAACTATGGCTACACCTTC
size: many; V: TRBV2; D: -; J: TRBJ2-4; CDR3: CASSTGTSSGVF; DNA: TGTGCCAGCAGCACCGGGACATCGAGCGGGGTCTTC
size: once; V: TRBV3-1; D: -; J: TRBJ1-1; CDR3: CASSHMSGTEAFF; DNA: TGTGCCAGCAGCCACATGTCGGGCACTGAAGCTTTCTTT
size: many; V: TRBV7-9; D: TRBD1; J: TRBJ1-5; CDR3: CASSLLSPTGSNQPQHF; DNA: TGTGCCAGCAGCCTCCTCTCTCCGACAGGGAGCAATCAGCCCCAGCATTTT
size: -; V: TRBV6-2/TRBV6-3; D: -; J: TRBJ1-1; CDR3: CASNTPILNTEAFF; DNA: TGTGCCAGCAATACACCCATTTTGAACACTGAAGCTTTCTTT
size: many; V: TRBV2; D: -; J: TRBJ2-3; CDR3: CASSADTGLIYTQYF; DNA: TGTGCCAGCAGCGCCGACACCGGGCTGATCTATACGCAGTATTTT